One and the same sample provided the 19 T cell receptor beta chains below, sequenced in a study of cytomegalovirus exposure and HLA in healthy donors. It was with 60 Vbeta and 13 Jbeta primers that the PCR ran. Profiled with immunoSEQ multiplex PCR; TCRdb holds only in-frame clones, not every one. The table includes about 190,000 clones, approximately 12% detected once. Input material: PBMCs. The source is a man aged 45-65 years in good health and CMV-seropositive.

As concerns this clone: Other DNA sequences of this sample code for an identical CDR3. The V call is TRBV5-1, the J call TRBJ2-5; TRBD1 agrees at 7 bases. Germline V lookup: CDR1 SGHRS, CDR2 YFSETQ. J gave up 2 bases and V 4 bases, and 5 bases lay outside the gene matches. This CDR3 has 14 residues. The CDR3 is CASSPGTAQETQYF. The CDR3, as DNA: TGCGCCAGCAGCCCTGGGACAGCTCAAGAGACCCAGTACTTC.

This chain joins TRBV4-2 and TRBJ1-2; no clear D gene. Deletions cut 6 bases from V and 1 base from J, with 12 bases between. The CDR3 sequence is 14 residues long. CDR1 and CDR2 from the germline V gene are LGHNA and YNFKEQ. The CDR3 loop reads CASSPEYRNYGYTF. In DNA, the CDR3 is TGTGCCAGCAGTCCAGAATATCGTAACTATGGCTACACCTTC.

The chain combines TRBV6-6 with TRBJ2-3; 8 bases line up with TRBD1. This CDR3 spans 16 amino acids. With V trimmed by 3 bases and J by 3 bases, 8 bases remained unmatched. Germline lookup yields CDR1 MNHNY and CDR2 SVGAGI (reference sequence). The CDR3 loop is CASSYTGQGATDTQYF. In nucleotides, the CDR3 is TGTGCCAGCAGTTATACAGGGCAGGGGGCAACAGATACGCAGTATTTT.

The V and J genes are TRBV30 and TRBJ2-5, with 7 bases lining up with TRBD1. The CDR3 has 12 residues. The junction had 6 bases not matched to a gene; V was cut back by 6 bases and J by 5 bases. In germline, CDR1 is GTSNPN, CDR2 SVGIG (reference sequence). The CDR3 is CACYRGMETQYF. Here the CDR3 DNA reads TGTGCCTGCTACAGGGGAATGGAGACCCAGTACTTC.

The V and J genes are TRBV19 and TRBJ2-1; 10 nucleotides line up with TRBD1. The germline CDR1 and CDR2 sequences are LNHDA and SQIVND (reference sequence). The CDR3 sequence is 15 residues long. The J segment lost 4 bases and the V segment lost 4 bases, leaving 4 bases of the junction unmatched. The CDR3 here is CASSTRDRGYNEQFF. The CDR3 DNA reads as TGTGCCAGTAGTACCCGGGACAGGGGATACAATGAGCAGTTCTTC.

This chain connects TRBV27 to TRBJ1-6; D gene uncertain. This CDR3 region has 12 residues. V lost 5 bases and J 7 bases, leaving 6 bases between the germline ends. Germline CDR1 and CDR2: MNHEY and SMNVEV (reference sequence). The CDR3 spells CASSTSNSPLHF. The DNA of the CDR3 is TGTGCCAGCAGTACTTCCAATTCACCCCTCCACTTT.

This clone was detected a few times. V and J are TRBV4-3 and TRBJ2-2, with a tentative D call TRBD1 (6 bases). CDR1 is LGHNA and CDR2 is YSLEER in the germline V gene. V lost 5 bases and J 0 bases, leaving 13 bases between the germline ends. CDR3 length: 16 residues. The CDR3 coding sequence is TGCGCCAGCAGCGTACAGGGCACCGCGAACACCGGGGAGCTGTTTTTT. Translating it yields CASSVQGTANTGELFF.

The J gene is TRBJ1-5, the V gene TRBV19; D possibly corresponds to TRBD1 (5 bases). Deletions cut 5 bases from V and 6 bases from J, with 8 bases between. The V gene's germline CDR1 is LNHDA and CDR2 SQIVND (reference sequence). The CDR3 is 12 amino acids. In nucleotides, the CDR3 is TGTGCCAGTAGTGTTAGGGGTCAGCCCCAGCATTTT. Its translation is CASSVRGQPQHF.

This sequence joins TRBV18 and TRBJ1-1, with TRBD1 matching over 7 bases. CDR3 length equals 16 residues. After removal of 0 bases from V and 1 base from J, the junction contained 5 bases not matched to a gene. Germline CDR1 is KGHSH and CDR2 is LQKENI. The CDR3 reads CASSPPSGQANTEAFF. The CDR3, as DNA: TGTGCCAGCTCACCACCCTCCGGACAGGCGAACACTGAAGCTTTCTTT.

The genes are TRBV19 and TRBJ2-3; 7 nucleotides align to TRBD2. Trimming cost V 5 bases and J 2 bases; bases outside gene matches: 4. Germline values: CDR1 LNHDA, CDR2 SQIVND (reference sequence). This CDR3 comprises 14 residues. The CDR3 DNA reads as TGTGCCAGTAGTCCCTGGGACTACACAGATACGCAGTATTTT. As protein: CASSPWDYTDTQYF.

This clone was found a few times. J is TRBJ2-7 and V is TRBV25-1, with D perhaps matching TRBD2 (5 bases). In germline, CDR1 is MGHDK, CDR2 SYGVNS. The CDR3 length is 16 residues. V was pared by 4 bases and J by 2 bases, with 18 bases between. CDR3 nucleotide sequence: TGTGCCAGCAGTGCACTAGGACCAGTTTTGCCCTACGAGCAGTACTTC. This translates into CASSALGPVLPYEQYF.

This chain connects TRBV5-6 to TRBJ1-2; D not resolved. CDR1 and CDR2 (germline): SGHDT, YYEEEE. Trimming pared 2 bases from V and 12 bases from J, leaving 11 bases between. The CDR3 covers 11 residues. The DNA for the CDR3 is TGTGCCAGCAGCTTTGAGCGGGTCCACACCTTC. The encoded protein is CASSFERVHTF.

V and J are TRBV29-1 and TRBJ2-5, with a possible D match to TRBD2 (7 bases). In germline, CDR1 is SQVTM, CDR2 ANQGSEA. Trimming removed 2 bases from V and 9 bases from J, with 16 bases in between. The CDR3 loop spans 13 amino acids. CDR3 amino acids: CSVERGGIGAQYF. CDR3 nucleotide sequence: TGCAGCGTTGAAAGGGGGGGAATCGGGGCCCAGTACTTC.

In its sample, this clone was seen a few times. V gene TRBV11-3 combines with J gene TRBJ1-3, with D possibly being TRBD1 (6 bases). The CDR3 has 15 residues. Trimming removed 5 bases at V and 4 bases at J, with 15 bases between. Germline-derived CDR1 and CDR2 are SGHNT and YENEEA. In DNA, the CDR3 is TGTGCCAGCAGCCCGATGGGGGGGGCCGGAAACACCATATATTTT. Translating it yields CASSPMGGAGNTIYF.

The sample holds a few counts of this clone. The chain is built from TRBV5-1 and TRBJ2-3; 7 bases are a match to TRBD2. CDR1 is SGHRS and CDR2 is YFSETQ in the germline V gene. CDR3 length equals 16 residues. The V gene end was trimmed by 0 bases and the J gene end by 5 bases; junction bases not matched to a gene: 9. The CDR3: CASSLGSSGPKDTQYF. As DNA, the CDR3 is TGCGCCAGCAGCTTGGGGTCTAGCGGTCCGAAAGATACGCAGTATTTT.

The CDR3 here is CASSLGASGRAETQYF. CDR3 DNA: TGTGCCAGCAGCTTAGGGGCTAGCGGGCGTGCAGAGACCCAGTACTTC. This chain joins TRBV7-2 and TRBJ2-5, with TRBD2 matching 8 bases. The CDR3 loop spans 16 amino acids. Unmatched junction bases numbered 8, after V lost 1 base and J lost 4 bases. CDR1 SGHTA and CDR2 FQGNSA come from the germline V gene.

The rearrangement joins TRBV19 to TRBJ2-7; 10 bases map to TRBD1. This CDR3 has 14 residues. The germline V gene encodes CDR1 LNHDA and CDR2 SQIVND (reference sequence). V shed 5 bases and J 7 bases; nucleotides not matched to a gene: 8. In nucleotides, the CDR3 is TGTGCCAGTAGTCTGCAAAAGGACAGGGGGGAGCAGTACTTC. Translation: CASSLQKDRGEQYF.

The chain recombines TRBV19 with TRBJ2-7; 9 nucleotides line up with TRBD2. Germline loops: CDR1 LNHDA, CDR2 SQIVND (reference sequence). Trimming removed 7 bases from V and 6 bases from J; junction bases left unmatched: 19. This CDR3 spans 17 amino acids. CDR3 coding DNA: TGTGCCAGTAATCCAACACCGGGGGGTAGCGGGGGAGCCGAGCAGTACTTC. Protein: CASNPTPGGSGGAEQYF.

This chain links TRBV5-8 with TRBJ2-2; 8 bases align to TRBD1. V gave up 5 bases and J gave up 7 bases; unmatched junction bases: 7. CDR1 and CDR2 (germline): SGHTS, YDEGEE. CDR3 length equals 14 residues. CDR3 residues: CASRPRTGHGELFF. The CDR3 DNA reads as TGTGCCAGCAGGCCGAGGACAGGGCACGGGGAGCTGTTTTTT.